The clone carrying this T cell receptor beta chain was counted ten times or more. The antigen is not known. MiXCR, run by TCRdb on the RACE reads, gives a single entry per CDR3 protein. The repertoire holds over 300,000 distinct CDR3 sequences, with about 5.1% as singletons. Time point of the sample: pre-sensitization, week 0. Regarding treatment: therapeutic diphenylcyclopropenone sensitization with weekly scalp DPC. Someone pulled total RNA out of unfractionated whole blood. This entry belongs to a study of human T cells and chemical hapten exposure. Findings and limits, study-wide: Versus controls, expanded TCRs had significantly more large CDR3 similarity clusters.

Looked up from germline, CDR1 is MNHNY and CDR2 is SVGAGI (reference sequence). The CDR3 spans 15 residues. Trimming removed 4 bases from V and 5 bases from J, with 16 bases in between. The chain carries TRBV6-6 and TRBJ2-3; possibly TRBD1 or TRBD2 for D (5 bases each). The sequenced sample was whole blood, obtained in connection with sensitization to the hapten diphenylcyclopropenone (DPC). The source of this sequence is a woman aged 50 to 65 with alopecia areata. Some clones in this sample may be carry-over from other donors' samples. For the CDR3, the DNA is TGTGCCAGCAGTTTACCGGGACCTGGGATAGATACGCAGTATTTT. Translating gives CASSLPGPGIDTQYF.